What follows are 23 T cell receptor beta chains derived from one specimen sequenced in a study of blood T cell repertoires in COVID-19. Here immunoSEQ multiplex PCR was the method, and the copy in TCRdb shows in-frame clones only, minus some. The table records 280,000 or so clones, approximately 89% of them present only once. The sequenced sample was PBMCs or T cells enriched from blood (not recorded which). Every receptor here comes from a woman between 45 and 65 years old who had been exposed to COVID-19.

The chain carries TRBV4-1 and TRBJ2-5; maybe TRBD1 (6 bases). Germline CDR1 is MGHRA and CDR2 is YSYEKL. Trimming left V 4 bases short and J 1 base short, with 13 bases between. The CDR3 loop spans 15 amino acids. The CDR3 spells CASSRSGQIQETQYF. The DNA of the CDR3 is TGCGCCAGCAGCCGATCAGGACAGATCCAAGAGACCCAGTACTTC.

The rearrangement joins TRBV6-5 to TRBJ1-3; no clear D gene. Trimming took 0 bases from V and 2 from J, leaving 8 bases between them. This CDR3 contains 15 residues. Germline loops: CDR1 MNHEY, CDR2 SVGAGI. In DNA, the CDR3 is TGTGCCAGCAGTTACTCGACAAGCCCTGGAAACACCATATATTTT. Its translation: CASSYSTSPGNTIYF.

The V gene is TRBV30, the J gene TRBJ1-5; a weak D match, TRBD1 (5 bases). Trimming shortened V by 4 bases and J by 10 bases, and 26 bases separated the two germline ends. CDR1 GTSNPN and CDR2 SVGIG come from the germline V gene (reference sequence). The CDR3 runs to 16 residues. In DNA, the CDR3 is TGTGCCTGGACACCCTCCCTCCCCTCTCTGGGGGGACCCCAGCATTTT. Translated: CAWTPSLPSLGGPQHF.

The CDR3 region has the DNA TGCAGTGCCCCCGGGACTAGTGGCTACACCTTC. Protein sequence: CSAPGTSGYTF. This chain uses TRBV20-1 with TRBJ1-2; D is perhaps TRBD1 (5 bases). Germline V CDR1 and CDR2: DFQATT, SNEGSKA (reference sequence). The V gene lost 6 bases and the J gene lost 7 bases, with 12 bases spanning the gap. CDR3 length equals 11 residues.

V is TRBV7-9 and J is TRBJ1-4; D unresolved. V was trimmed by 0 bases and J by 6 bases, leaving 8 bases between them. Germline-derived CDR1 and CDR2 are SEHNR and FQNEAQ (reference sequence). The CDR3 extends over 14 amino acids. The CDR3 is CASSLAERDEKLFF. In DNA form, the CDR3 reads TGTGCCAGCAGCTTAGCTGAGCGGGATGAAAAACTGTTTTTT.

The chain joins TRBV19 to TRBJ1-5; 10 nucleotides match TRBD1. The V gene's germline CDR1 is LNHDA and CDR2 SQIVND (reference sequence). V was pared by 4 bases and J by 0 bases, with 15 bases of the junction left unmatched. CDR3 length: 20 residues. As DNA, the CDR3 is TGTGCCAGTAGTACCTTGCTGGGACAGGGGATGGGCTATAGCAATCAGCCCCAGCATTTT. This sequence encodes CASSTLLGQGMGYSNQPQHF.

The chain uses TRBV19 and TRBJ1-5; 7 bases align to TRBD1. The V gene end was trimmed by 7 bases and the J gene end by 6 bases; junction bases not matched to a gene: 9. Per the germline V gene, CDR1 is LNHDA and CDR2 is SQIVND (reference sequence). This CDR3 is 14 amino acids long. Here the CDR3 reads CASTRQGGSQPQHF. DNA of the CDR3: TGTGCCAGTACCAGACAGGGTGGTTCTCAGCCCCAGCATTTT.

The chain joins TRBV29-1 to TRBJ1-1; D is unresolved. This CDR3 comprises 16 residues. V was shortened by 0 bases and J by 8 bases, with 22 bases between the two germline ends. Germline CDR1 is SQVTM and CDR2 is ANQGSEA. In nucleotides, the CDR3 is TGCAGCGTTGAAGATCCGGCGGCCGGAACCCTGAAGGAAGCTTTCTTT. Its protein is CSVEDPAAGTLKEAFF. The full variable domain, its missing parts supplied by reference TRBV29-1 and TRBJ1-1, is SAVISQKPSRDICQRGTSLTIQCQVDSQVTMMFWYRQQPGQSLTLIATANQGSEATYESGFVIDKFPISRPNLTFSTLTVSNMSPEDSSIYLCSVEDPAAGTLKEAFFGQGTRLTVV.

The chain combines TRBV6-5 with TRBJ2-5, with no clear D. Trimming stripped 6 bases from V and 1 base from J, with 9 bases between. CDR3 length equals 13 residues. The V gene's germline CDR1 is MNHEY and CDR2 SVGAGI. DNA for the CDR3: TGTGCCAGCAGGCCCATAGCCCAAGAGACCCAGTACTTC. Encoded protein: CASRPIAQETQYF.

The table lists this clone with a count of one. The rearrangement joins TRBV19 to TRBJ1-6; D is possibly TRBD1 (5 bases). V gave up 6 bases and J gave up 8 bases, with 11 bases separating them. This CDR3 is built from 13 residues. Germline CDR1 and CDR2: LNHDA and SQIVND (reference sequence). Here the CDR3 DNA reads TGTGCCAGTAGCGTTTTAGGGGATTCACCCCTCCACTTT. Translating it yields CASSVLGDSPLHF. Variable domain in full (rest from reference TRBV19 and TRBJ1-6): DGGITQSPKYLFRKEGQNVTLSCEQNLNHDAMYWYRQDPGQGLRLIYYSQIVNDFQKGDIAEGYSVSREKKESFPLTVTSAQKNPTAFYLCASSVLGDSPLHFGNGTRLTVT.

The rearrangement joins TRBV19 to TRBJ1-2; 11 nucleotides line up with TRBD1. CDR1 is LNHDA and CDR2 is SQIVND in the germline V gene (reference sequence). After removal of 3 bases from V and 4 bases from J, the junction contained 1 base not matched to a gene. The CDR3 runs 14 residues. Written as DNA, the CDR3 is TGTGCCAGTAGTATGGGGACAGGGGGCTATGGCTACACCTTC. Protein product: CASSMGTGGYGYTF.

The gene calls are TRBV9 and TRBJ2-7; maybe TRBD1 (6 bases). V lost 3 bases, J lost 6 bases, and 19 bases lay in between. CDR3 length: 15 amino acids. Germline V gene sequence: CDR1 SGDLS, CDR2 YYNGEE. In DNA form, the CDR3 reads TGTGCCAGCAGCGGGACGACAGGTGCTGGGGTCGAGCAGTACTTC. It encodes CASSGTTGAGVEQYF.

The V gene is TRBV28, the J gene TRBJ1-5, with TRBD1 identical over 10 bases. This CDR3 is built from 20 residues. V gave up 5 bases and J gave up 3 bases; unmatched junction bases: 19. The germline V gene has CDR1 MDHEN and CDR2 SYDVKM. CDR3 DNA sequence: TGTGCCAGCAGTATAATCATGGACAGGGGGGGCGGTCAGAACAATCAGCCCCAGCATTTT. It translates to CASSIIMDRGGGQNNQPQHF. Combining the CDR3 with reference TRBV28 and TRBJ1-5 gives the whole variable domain DVKVTQSSRYLVKRTGEKVFLECVQDMDHENMFWYRQDPGLGLRLIYFSYDVKMKEKGDIPEGYSVSREKKERFSLILESASTNQTSMYLCASSIIMDRGGGQNNQPQHFGDGTRLSIL.

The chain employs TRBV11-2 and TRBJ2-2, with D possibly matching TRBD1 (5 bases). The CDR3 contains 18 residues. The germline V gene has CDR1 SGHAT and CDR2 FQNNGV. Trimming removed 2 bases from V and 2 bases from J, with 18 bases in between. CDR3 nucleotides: TGTGCCAGCAGCTTATTGGGTAGGGGCAGGGCCAACACCGGGGAGCTGTTTTTT. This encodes CASSLLGRGRANTGELFF.

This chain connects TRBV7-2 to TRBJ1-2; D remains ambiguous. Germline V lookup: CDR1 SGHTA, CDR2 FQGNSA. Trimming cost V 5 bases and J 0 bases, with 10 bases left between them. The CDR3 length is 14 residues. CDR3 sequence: CASSVDISNYGYTF. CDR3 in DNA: TGTGCCAGCAGCGTTGACATCTCTAACTATGGCTACACCTTC.

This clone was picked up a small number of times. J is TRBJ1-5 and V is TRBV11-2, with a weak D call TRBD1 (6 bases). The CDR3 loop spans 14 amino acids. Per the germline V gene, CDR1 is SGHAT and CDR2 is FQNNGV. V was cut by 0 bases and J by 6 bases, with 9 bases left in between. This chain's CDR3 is CASSLDRGGQPQHF. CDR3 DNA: TGTGCCAGCAGCTTAGATAGAGGGGGTCAGCCCCAGCATTTT.

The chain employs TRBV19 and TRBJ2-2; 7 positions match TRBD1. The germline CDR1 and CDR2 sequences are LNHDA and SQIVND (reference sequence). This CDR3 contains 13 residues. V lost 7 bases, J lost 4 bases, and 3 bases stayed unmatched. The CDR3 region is CASTTGVTGELFF. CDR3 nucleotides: TGTGCCAGTACCACAGGGGTCACCGGGGAGCTGTTTTTT.

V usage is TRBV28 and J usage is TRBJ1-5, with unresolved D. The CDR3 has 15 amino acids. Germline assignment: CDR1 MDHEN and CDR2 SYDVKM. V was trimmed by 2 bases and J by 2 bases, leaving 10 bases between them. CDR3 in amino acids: CASSLLFSGNQPQHF. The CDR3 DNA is TGTGCCAGCAGTTTACTTTTCAGCGGCAATCAGCCCCAGCATTTT.

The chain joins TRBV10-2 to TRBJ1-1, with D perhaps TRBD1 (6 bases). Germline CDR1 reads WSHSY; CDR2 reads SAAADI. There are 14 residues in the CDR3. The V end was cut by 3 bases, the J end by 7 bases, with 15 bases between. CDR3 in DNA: TGCGCCAGCAGTGACCCAGGGGCTGGGGTTGAAGCTTTCTTT. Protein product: CASSDPGAGVEAFF.

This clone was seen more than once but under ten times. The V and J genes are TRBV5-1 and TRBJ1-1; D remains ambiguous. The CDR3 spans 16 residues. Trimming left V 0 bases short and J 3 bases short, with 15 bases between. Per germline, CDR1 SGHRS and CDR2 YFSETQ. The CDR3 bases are TGCGCCAGCAGCTTGGAAGGTTACCAGGTGGACACTGAAGCTTTCTTT. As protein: CASSLEGYQVDTEAFF.

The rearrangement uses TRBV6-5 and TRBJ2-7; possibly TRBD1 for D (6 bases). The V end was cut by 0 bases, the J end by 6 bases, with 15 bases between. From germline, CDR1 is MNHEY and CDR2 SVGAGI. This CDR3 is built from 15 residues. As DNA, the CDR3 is TGTGCCAGCAGTTACTCGGGGCAGGGGAAAGGCGAGCAGTACTTC. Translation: CASSYSGQGKGEQYF.

The CDR3 nucleotides read TGTGCCAGCTCATCCCCGGGACAGGGCTCCGGGGAGCTGTTTTTT. Its translation is CASSSPGQGSGELFF. This chain joins TRBV18 and TRBJ2-2, with 9 positions matching TRBD1. The CDR3 is 15 amino acids. Trimming cost V 5 bases and J 6 bases; bases outside gene matches: 7. In germline, CDR1 is KGHSH, CDR2 LQKENI.

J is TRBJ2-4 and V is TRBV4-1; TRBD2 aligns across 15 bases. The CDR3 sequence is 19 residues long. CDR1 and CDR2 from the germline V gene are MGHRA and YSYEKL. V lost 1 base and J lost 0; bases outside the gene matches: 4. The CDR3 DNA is TGCGCCAGCAGCCAAGGGACTAGCGGGGGGGCCTTAGCCAAAAACATTCAGTACTTC. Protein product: CASSQGTSGGALAKNIQYF.